A selection of T cell receptor beta chains follows, all from one sample in a study of spatial heterogeneity in lung cancer. TCRdb processed the 5' RACE reads anew with MiXCR; each CDR3 protein has one entry. Here the sample spans about 29,000 distinct CDR3 sequences, approximately 7.7% being singletons. The starting material was lung tumor tissue, obtained at surgery. Receptors were obtained from a male donor with early-stage non-small cell lung cancer. Both conserved end residues are part of each CDR3. The D gene is left open where the match is weak. Size values are once, few and many counts, or a class for expanded clones, and some rows have none.

>TRBV12-3/TRBV12-4|TRBD1|TRBJ1-5|15|many
TGTGCCAGCAGTTTAGAGGACAGGGCAGAGCAGCCCCAGCATTTT
CASSLEDRAEQPQHF
>TRBV9|.|TRBJ2-3|14|many
TGTGCCAGCAGCGTAGCTGGAAGCACAGATACGCAGTATTTT
CASSVAGSTDTQYF
>TRBV7-2|TRBD1|TRBJ1-4|15|many
TGTGCCAGCAGCCTCCAGGGGGCAACTAATGAAAAACTGTTTTTT
CASSLQGATNEKLFF
>TRBV6-2/TRBV6-3|.|TRBJ2-3|12|many
TGTGCCAGCAGTTACCGAGGACAACTCCCATATTTT
CASSYRGQLPYF
>TRBV30|.|TRBJ2-7|17|.
TGTGCCTGGAGTGAGGTTTTGGGATGGGGACAATCCTACGAGCAGTACTTC
CAWSEVLGWGQSYEQYF
>TRBV29-1|TRBD1|TRBJ1-1|13|many
TGCAGCGTTCGGACAGGATGGGGCACTGAAGCTTTCTTT
CSVRTGWGTEAFF
>TRBV15|TRBD1|TRBJ2-7|15|few
TGTGCCACCAGCAGTGGACAGGGTGGGGGCTACGAGCAGTACTTC
CATSSGQGGGYEQYF
>TRBV6-1|TRBD1|TRBJ1-5|18|many
TGTGCCAGCAGTGAAGAGGCAGGGGGACCCTATAGCAATCAGCCCCAGCATTTT
CASSEEAGGPYSNQPQHF
>TRBV7-2|TRBD2|TRBJ2-5|16|many
TGTGCCAGCAGCCCCTCACTAGCGGGGGGGCTAGAGACCCAGTACTTC
CASSPSLAGGLETQYF
>TRBV9|TRBD1|TRBJ2-1|17|.
TGTGCCAGCAGCGTAGCTACTGGGACAGGGGGACCTAATGAGCAGTTCTTC
CASSVATGTGGPNEQFF
>TRBV2|.|TRBJ1-1|15|many
TGTGCCAGCAGTGGGGGAACACAACAGTACGCTGAAGCTTTCTTT
CASSGGTQQYAEAFF
>TRBV6-1|.|TRBJ2-7|13|many
TGTGCCAGCAGTGAAGGAGACGGCGGGCAGCAGTACTTC
CASSEGDGGQQYF
>TRBV28|.|TRBJ2-3|12|many
TGTGCCAGCAGCCCGGAGCCAGATACGCAGTATTTT
CASSPEPDTQYF
>TRBV4-1|.|TRBJ1-2|15|many
TGCGCCAGCAGCCAAGATCCAGGACACCGCTATGGCTACACCTTC
CASSQDPGHRYGYTF
>TRBV29-1|TRBD1|TRBJ2-3|13|many
TGCAGCGTTTCACAGGGGACAGGAGATACGCAGTATTTT
CSVSQGTGDTQYF
>TRBV10-2|.|TRBJ2-5|14|.
TGCGCCAGCAGTGAGTCGAAGAGTCGAGAGACCCAGTACTTC
CASSESKSRETQYF
>TRBV4-1|TRBD1|TRBJ2-7|15|many
TGCGCCAGCAGCCCGGGACAGGGGGTCTCCTACGAGCAGTACTTC
CASSPGQGVSYEQYF
>TRBV4-3|.|TRBJ2-3|17|many
TGCGCCAGCAGCCAAGAGGCCGGTCAGGGCGCCACAGATACGCAGTATTTT
CASSQEAGQGATDTQYF
>TRBV10-2|TRBD1|TRBJ1-4|16|.
TGCGCCAGCAGTGAGTTTCGCAGGGGGGAAAGTGAAAAACTGTTTTTT
CASSEFRRGESEKLFF
>TRBV6-5|.|TRBJ2-7|12|many
TGTGCCAGCAGTCCCATGGGAGCCGAGCAGTACTTC
CASSPMGAEQYF
>TRBV3-1|.|TRBJ1-2|13|.
TGTGCCAGCAGCCGTACTGGAAACTATGGCTACACCTTC
CASSRTGNYGYTF
>TRBV5-1|.|TRBJ2-1|14|few
TGCGCCAGCAGCTTGGAAATTGCCTACAATGAGCAGTTCTTC
CASSLEIAYNEQFF
>TRBV6-5|.|TRBJ1-2|13|many
TGTGCCAGCAGCATCGGGGCTAACTATGGCTACACCTTC
CASSIGANYGYTF
>TRBV6-6|.|TRBJ2-7|13|many
TGTGCCAGCAGTTACAAGAGCTCCTACGAGCAGTACTTC
CASSYKSSYEQYF
>TRBV2|.|TRBJ2-5|14|many
TGTGCCAGTCGAGGAAGACTCCTTGGGGAGACCCAGTACTTC
CASRGRLLGETQYF
>TRBV3-1|.|TRBJ1-1|13|.
TGTGCCAGCAGCTCGGGAACGGCCACTGAAGCTTTCTTT
CASSSGTATEAFF
>TRBV7-7|TRBD2|TRBJ2-7|14|many
TGTGCCAGCAGCTTGGGACTACCCCCCTACGAGCAGTACTTC
CASSLGLPPYEQYF
>TRBV29-1|.|TRBJ2-7|12|many
TGCAGCGTTGAAGGCAGGGACTACGAGCAGTACTTC
CSVEGRDYEQYF
>TRBV18|.|TRBJ2-7|13|.
TGTGCCAGCTCACCGGGCGGATTCTACGAGCAGTACTTC
CASSPGGFYEQYF
>TRBV11-2|.|TRBJ1-6|13|.
TGTGCCAGCAGCTCCCTGACAGATTCACCCCTCCACTTT
CASSSLTDSPLHF
>TRBV12-3/TRBV12-4|.|TRBJ1-5|14|many
TGTGCCAGCACCTACCTTGATAGCAATCAGCCCCAGCATTTT
CASTYLDSNQPQHF
>TRBV20-1|.|TRBJ2-7|13|.
TGCAGTGGGAGGGGGTCCGATTTCTACGAGCAGTACTTC
CSGRGSDFYEQYF
>TRBV7-2|TRBD1|TRBJ1-1|13|.
TGTGCCAGCAGCCGAGACAGGGAAACTGAAGCTTTCTTT
CASSRDRETEAFF
>TRBV5-1|TRBD2|TRBJ2-2|16|few
TGCGCCAGCAGCTCGGGGACTAGCGGGAACACCGGGGAGCTGTTTTTT
CASSSGTSGNTGELFF
>TRBV28|.|TRBJ2-3|11|many
TGTGCCAGCAGTTACACAGATACGCAGTATTTT
CASSYTDTQYF
>TRBV23-1|.|TRBJ2-7|14|.
TGCGCCAGCTCCCGGGACAACCCCTCCTACGAGCAGTACTTC
CASSRDNPSYEQYF
>TRBV5-4|.|TRBJ2-3|14|few
TGTGCCAGCAGCCCAGGGGCCCACACAGATACGCAGTATTTT
CASSPGAHTDTQYF
>TRBV7-6|.|TRBJ2-1|16|few
TGTGCCAGCAGCTTAGAGACTCCTTTCACGGGGGACGAGCAGTTCTTC
CASSLETPFTGDEQFF
>TRBV5-1|.|TRBJ2-3|14|many
TGCGCCAGCAGCTTCGGCAGCAACACAGATACGCAGTATTTT
CASSFGSNTDTQYF
>TRBV7-2|.|TRBJ2-7|12|few
TGTGCCAGCAGAGCGACCGCCTGGGAGCAGTACTTC
CASRATAWEQYF
>TRBV10-3|TRBD1|TRBJ1-1|14|many
TGTGCCATCAGTGACAGGGGGGTCGACACTGAAGCTTTCTTT
CAISDRGVDTEAFF
>TRBV20-1|.|TRBJ1-3|15|many
TGCAGTGCCTCCGACCGGCAGAAAGCTGGAAACACCATATATTTT
CSASDRQKAGNTIYF
>TRBV20-1|.|TRBJ2-1|12|.
TGCAGTGCTAGATCCCATATAGATGAGCAGTTCTTC
CSARSHIDEQFF
>TRBV12-3/TRBV12-4|.|TRBJ1-5|12|.
TGTGCCAGCAGTGGAGACTCTCAGCCCCAGCATTTT
CASSGDSQPQHF
>TRBV29-1|.|TRBJ2-1|15|.
TGCAGCGTTGAAGTATCGTCAAGTTCCTACAATGAGCAGTTCTTC
CSVEVSSSSYNEQFF